These 5 T cell receptor beta chains originate from one sample sequenced in a study of T cell repertoires in cytomegalovirus infection. TCRdb recomputed calls from the reads with MiXCR, one row per CDR3 protein. This table holds roughly 230,000 distinct CDR3 sequences, about a sixth found once. The specimen sequenced was CD8+ T cells from PBMCs. The receptors stem from a human donor in good health (CMV status not recorded). Some clones in this sample may be carry-over from other donors' samples.

This clonotype came up many times. The V and J genes are TRBV20-1 and TRBJ1-2, with 8 bases fitting TRBD1. Germline V gene sequence: CDR1 DFQATT, CDR2 SNEGSKA (reference sequence). This CDR3 spans 16 amino acids. Losses at the gene ends were 1 base for V and 4 bases for J; bases not matched to a gene: 11. The CDR3 loop reads CSARGPGQGIFYGYTF. CDR3 bases: TGCAGTGCTAGAGGGCCTGGACAGGGAATCTTCTATGGCTACACCTTC.

The rearrangement uses TRBV5-6 and TRBJ1-5; D call uncertain. Trimming stripped 2 bases from V and 5 bases from J, with 11 bases between. Germline V CDR1 and CDR2: SGHDT, YYEEEE. CDR3 length equals 14 residues. This CDR3 reads CASSLSLGDQPQHF. The CDR3 nucleotides read TGTGCCAGCAGCTTATCTCTCGGGGATCAGCCCCAGCATTTT.

The J gene is TRBJ2-1, the V gene TRBV6-1; the match to TRBD1 covers 10 bases. This CDR3 contains 15 residues. V was clipped by 7 bases and J by 4 bases; unmatched bases: 7. Germline CDR1 MNHNS, CDR2 SASEGT. Here the CDR3 reads CASTLTGGAYNEQFF. DNA of the CDR3: TGTGCCAGCACCCTGACAGGGGGCGCTTACAATGAGCAGTTCTTC.

The sample holds many counts of this clonotype. V usage is TRBV29-1 and J usage is TRBJ2-4, with 8 nucleotides matching TRBD1. Germline V gives CDR1 SQVTM, CDR2 ANQGSEA. Germline trimming cut 0 bases from V and 8 bases from J; bases unmatched to any gene: 6. This CDR3 contains 14 residues. The CDR3 nucleotides read TGCAGCGTTGAAGAGGTTAACAGGGGGGACATTCAGTACTTC. It yields the protein CSVEEVNRGDIQYF.

This clonotype was observed a handful of times. This chain links TRBV7-9 with TRBJ1-4; maybe TRBD1 (5 bases). Germline CDR1 and CDR2: SEHNR and FQNEAQ (reference sequence). Trimming took off 8 bases at V and 3 bases at J, with 13 bases between the two ends. There are 14 residues in the CDR3. The CDR3 loop is CASGRDGANEKLFF. The CDR3, as DNA: TGTGCCAGCGGAAGGGACGGAGCTAATGAAAAACTGTTTTTT.